The table lists the clone carrying this TCR beta chain with a few counts. Its matching antigen is unknown. These data belong to a study of sequential checkpoint blockade in melanoma. Study as a whole: 75 to 95 pretreatment tumor DNA samples were TCRβ immunosequenced. Study-wide results and limits: For nivolumab-first patients, baseline tumor clonality was associated with response.

Assay: immunoSEQ multiplex PCR; the TCRdb copy retains only in-frame clones and omits some. The table shows about 20,000 clones, with approximately 26% occurring only once. Treatment given: randomized to nivolumab then ipilimumab (arm A) or the reverse (arm B). Trimming removed 2 bases from V and 0 bases from J, with 11 bases in between. Per the germline V gene, CDR1 is MNHGY and CDR2 is SAAAGT. The CDR3 spans 16 residues. The sample consisted of tumor tissue (inferred from file names), taken from a patient given nivolumab and ipilimumab in sequence. The genes are TRBV6-8 and TRBJ1-5; D remains ambiguous. This receptor was identified in a human donor with melanoma. The CDR3, as DNA: TGTGCCAGCAGTTACAAATGGCCAGATAGCAATCAGCCCCAGCATTTT. It yields the protein CASSYKWPDSNQPQHF.